Listed below are T cell receptor beta chains from one sample, sequenced in a study of blood T cells in healthy people across ages. TCRdb used MiXCR to reprocess the 5' RACE reads, holding one entry per CDR3 protein. The table shows roughly 1.4 million distinct CDR3 sequences, with around 59% occurring only once. The specimen was blood. Every receptor here comes from a man aged 18 to 30 in good health. Both conserved end residues are part of each CDR3. Each record gives: V gene, D gene, J gene, clone size, CDR3 DNA, CDR3 protein. A D gene is named only where the DNA matches it firmly. Clone size appears in some rows only: once, few, many, or a class for an expanded clone.

TRBV27	NA	TRBJ2-7	NA	TGTGCCAGCAGTTTATCGATGACATCGTTCCCCAGGGAGGCCTACGAGCAGTACTTC	CASSLSMTSFPREAYEQYF
TRBV4-2	TRBD2	TRBJ2-1	few	TGTGCCAGCAGCCAAGCACTAGCGGGGCTTGAGCAGTTCTTC	CASSQALAGLEQFF
TRBV29-1	NA	TRBJ1-2	few	TGCAGCGTTGAACTGGCCCAGGGAAACTATGGCTACACCTTC	CSVELAQGNYGYTF
TRBV20-1	NA	TRBJ2-1	NA	TGCAGTGCCACCAGAGTTAACAATGAGCAGTTCTTC	CSATRVNNEQFF
TRBV27	NA	TRBJ2-3	few	TGTGCCACCGCCTACAGGATACCAATCACAGATACGCAGTATTTT	CATAYRIPITDTQYF
TRBV20-1	TRBD2	TRBJ2-3	once	TGCAGTGCTCAAAAACTAGCGGGAGGTTCAAGCACGCAGTATTTT	CSAQKLAGGSSTQYF
TRBV5-1	NA	TRBJ2-7	few	TGCGCCAGCAGCTTAATGGACAGATTAGGGGAGCAGTACTTC	CASSLMDRLGEQYF
TRBV4-1	TRBD2	TRBJ2-7	few	TGCGCCAGCAGCCAAAGGACTAGCGGGAGAAAGGACTCCTACGAGCAGTACTTC	CASSQRTSGRKDSYEQYF
TRBV4-1	TRBD2	TRBJ2-7	NA	TGCGCCAGCAGCCGCGACGGTACAATAGGACTAGCATCCTACGAGCAGTACTTC	CASSRDGTIGLASYEQYF
TRBV9	TRBD2	TRBJ2-7	few	TGTGCCAGCAGCCCCCCCGGGACTAGCGGTAGTTACGAGCAGTACTTC	CASSPPGTSGSYEQYF
TRBV7-9	NA	TRBJ2-1	once	TGTGCCAGCAGCCCCAATACGGGGAGCTCCTACAATGAGCAGTTCTTC	CASSPNTGSSYNEQFF
TRBV4-2	NA	TRBJ1-2	NA	TGTGCCAGCAGCACATTTGTCCAGGGTAATGCCTATGGCTACACCTTC	CASSTFVQGNAYGYTF
TRBV6-2/TRBV6-3	NA	TRBJ1-1	NA	TGTGCCAGCAAGTCTCCCACTGAAGCTTTCTTT	CASKSPTEAFF
TRBV28	NA	TRBJ1-2	NA	TGTGCCAGCAGTAGGATACCAAGGGAGGATGACTATGGCTACACCTTC	CASSRIPREDDYGYTF
TRBV20-1	NA	TRBJ1-2	few	TGCAGTGCTAGAGACCTTCAGGGGCCGACCCCTAACTATGGCTACACCTTC	CSARDLQGPTPNYGYTF
TRBV15	NA	TRBJ1-2	NA	TGTGCCACCAGCAGAGATCAGGCCAGTCCCTACACCTTC	CATSRDQASPYTF